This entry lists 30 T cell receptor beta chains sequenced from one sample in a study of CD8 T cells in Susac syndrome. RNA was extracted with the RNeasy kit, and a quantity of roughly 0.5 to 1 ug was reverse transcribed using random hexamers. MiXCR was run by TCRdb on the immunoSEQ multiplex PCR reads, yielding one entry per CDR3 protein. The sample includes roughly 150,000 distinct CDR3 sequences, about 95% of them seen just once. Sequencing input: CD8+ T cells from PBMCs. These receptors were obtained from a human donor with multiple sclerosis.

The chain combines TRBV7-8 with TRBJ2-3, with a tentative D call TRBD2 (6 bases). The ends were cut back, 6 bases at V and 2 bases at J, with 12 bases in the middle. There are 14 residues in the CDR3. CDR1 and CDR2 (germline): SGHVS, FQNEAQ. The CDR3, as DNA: TGTGCCAGCAGTCCCGGGACTTTCACAGATACGCAGTATTTT. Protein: CASSPGTFTDTQYF.

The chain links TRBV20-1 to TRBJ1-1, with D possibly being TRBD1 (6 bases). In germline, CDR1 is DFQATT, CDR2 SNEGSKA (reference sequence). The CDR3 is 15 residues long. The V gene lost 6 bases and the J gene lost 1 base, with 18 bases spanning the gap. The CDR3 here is CSANNPGHTNTEAFF. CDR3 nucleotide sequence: TGCAGTGCAAATAATCCGGGACACACGAACACTGAAGCTTTCTTT.

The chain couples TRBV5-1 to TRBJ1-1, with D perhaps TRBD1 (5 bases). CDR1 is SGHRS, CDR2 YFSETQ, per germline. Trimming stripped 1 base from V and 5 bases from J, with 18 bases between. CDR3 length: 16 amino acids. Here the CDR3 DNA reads TGCGCCAGCAGCTTGTCCCCAGGGAACGGGAGGACTGAAGCTTTCTTT. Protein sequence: CASSLSPGNGRTEAFF.

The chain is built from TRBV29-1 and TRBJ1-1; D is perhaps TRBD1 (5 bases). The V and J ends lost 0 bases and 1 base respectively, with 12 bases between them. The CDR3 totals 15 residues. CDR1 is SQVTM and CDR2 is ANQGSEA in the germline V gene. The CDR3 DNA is TGCAGCGTTGAAGATCATGACAGCAAGAACACTGAAGCTTTCTTT. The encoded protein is CSVEDHDSKNTEAFF.

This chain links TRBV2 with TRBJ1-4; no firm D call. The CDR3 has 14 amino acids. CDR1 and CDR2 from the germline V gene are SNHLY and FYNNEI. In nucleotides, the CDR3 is TGTGCTTCCTATGCTCGAAGCAGTAATGAAAAACTGTTTTTT. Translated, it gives CASYARSSNEKLFF.

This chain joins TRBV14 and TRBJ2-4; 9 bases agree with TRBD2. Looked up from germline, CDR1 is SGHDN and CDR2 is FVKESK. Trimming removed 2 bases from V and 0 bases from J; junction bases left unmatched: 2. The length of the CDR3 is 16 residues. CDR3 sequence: CASSQLAGIAKNIQYF. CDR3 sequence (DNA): TGTGCCAGCAGCCAACTAGCGGGGATAGCCAAAAACATTCAGTACTTC.

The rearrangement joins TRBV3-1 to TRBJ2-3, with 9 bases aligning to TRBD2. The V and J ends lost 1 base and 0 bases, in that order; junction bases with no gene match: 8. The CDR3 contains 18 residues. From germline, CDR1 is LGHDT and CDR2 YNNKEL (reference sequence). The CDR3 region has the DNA TGTGCCAGCAGCCAAGCTAGCGGGGCGCGGCCTAGCACAGATACGCAGTATTTT. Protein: CASSQASGARPSTDTQYF.

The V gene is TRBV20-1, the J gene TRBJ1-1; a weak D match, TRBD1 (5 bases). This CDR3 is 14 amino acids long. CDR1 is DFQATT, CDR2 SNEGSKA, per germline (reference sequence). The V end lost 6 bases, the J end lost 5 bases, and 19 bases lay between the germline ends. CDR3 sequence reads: CSAKSTGDGTEAFF. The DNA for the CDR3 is TGCAGTGCAAAATCCACAGGCGATGGGACTGAAGCTTTCTTT.

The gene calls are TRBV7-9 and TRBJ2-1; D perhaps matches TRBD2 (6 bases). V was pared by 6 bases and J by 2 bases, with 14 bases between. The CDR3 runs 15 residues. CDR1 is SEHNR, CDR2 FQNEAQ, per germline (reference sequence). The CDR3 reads CASRDYGRTYNEQFF. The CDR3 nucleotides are TGTGCCAGCAGGGACTACGGTAGGACCTACAATGAGCAGTTCTTC.

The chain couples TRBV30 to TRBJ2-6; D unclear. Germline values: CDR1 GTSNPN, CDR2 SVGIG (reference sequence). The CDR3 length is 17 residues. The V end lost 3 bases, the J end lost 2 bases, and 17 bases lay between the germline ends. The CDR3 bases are TGTGCCTGGAGAAAGAGAGCTAGATCCCCTGGGGCCAACGTCCTGACTTTC. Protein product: CAWRKRARSPGANVLTF.

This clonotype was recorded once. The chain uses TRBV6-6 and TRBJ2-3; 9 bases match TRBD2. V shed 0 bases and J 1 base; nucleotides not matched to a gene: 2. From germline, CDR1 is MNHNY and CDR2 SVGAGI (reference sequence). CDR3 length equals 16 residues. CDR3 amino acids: CASSYSPSGGTDTQYF. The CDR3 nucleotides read TGTGCCAGCAGTTACTCGCCTAGCGGGGGCACAGATACGCAGTATTTT.

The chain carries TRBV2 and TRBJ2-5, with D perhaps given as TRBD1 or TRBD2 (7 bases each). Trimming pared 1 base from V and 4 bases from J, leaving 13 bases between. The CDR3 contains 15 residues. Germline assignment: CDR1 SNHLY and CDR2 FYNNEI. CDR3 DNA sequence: TGTGCCAGCAGTGAAGGCAGGGGGGGAGGAGAGACCCAGTACTTC. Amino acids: CASSEGRGGGETQYF.

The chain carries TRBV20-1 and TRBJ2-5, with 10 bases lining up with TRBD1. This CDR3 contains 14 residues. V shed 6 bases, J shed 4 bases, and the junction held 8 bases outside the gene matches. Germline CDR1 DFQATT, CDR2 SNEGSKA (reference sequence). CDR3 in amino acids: CSAVDRGDRETQYF. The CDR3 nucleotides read TGCAGTGCCGTGGACAGGGGGGATCGAGAGACCCAGTACTTC.

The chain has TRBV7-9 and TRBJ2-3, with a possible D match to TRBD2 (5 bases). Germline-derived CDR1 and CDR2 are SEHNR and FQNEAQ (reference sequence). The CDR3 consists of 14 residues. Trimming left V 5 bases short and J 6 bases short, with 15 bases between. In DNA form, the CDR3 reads TGTGCCAGCAGCCCTCGGGGAAGAGGTGATACGCAGTATTTT. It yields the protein CASSPRGRGDTQYF.

CDR3 coding DNA: TGTGCCAGCAGCCAAGATCTAGGGCACGATGAGCAGTTCTTC. Residues: CASSQDLGHDEQFF. The genes are TRBV3-1 and TRBJ2-1; D remains ambiguous. The V gene's germline CDR1 is LGHDT and CDR2 YNNKEL (reference sequence). The CDR3 length is 14 residues. The ends were cut back, 0 bases at V and 8 bases at J, with 11 bases in the middle.

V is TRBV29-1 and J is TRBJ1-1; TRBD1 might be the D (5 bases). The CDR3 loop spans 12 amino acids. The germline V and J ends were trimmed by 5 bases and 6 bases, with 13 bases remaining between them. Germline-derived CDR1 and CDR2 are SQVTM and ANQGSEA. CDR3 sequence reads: CSVTDRQPEAFF. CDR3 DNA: TGCAGCGTTACTGACCGACAGCCTGAAGCTTTCTTT. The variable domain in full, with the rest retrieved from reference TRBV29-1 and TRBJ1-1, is SAVISQKPSRDICQRGTSLTIQCQVDSQVTMMFWYRQQPGQSLTLIATANQGSEATYESGFVIDKFPISRPNLTFSTLTVSNMSPEDSSIYLCSVTDRQPEAFFGQGTRLTVV.

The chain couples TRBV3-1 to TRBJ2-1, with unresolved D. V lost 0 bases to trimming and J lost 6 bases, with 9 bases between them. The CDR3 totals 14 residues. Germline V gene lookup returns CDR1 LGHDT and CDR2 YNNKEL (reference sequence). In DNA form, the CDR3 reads TGTGCCAGCAGCCAAGATCTACGGCTCAATGAGCAGTTCTTC. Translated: CASSQDLRLNEQFF.

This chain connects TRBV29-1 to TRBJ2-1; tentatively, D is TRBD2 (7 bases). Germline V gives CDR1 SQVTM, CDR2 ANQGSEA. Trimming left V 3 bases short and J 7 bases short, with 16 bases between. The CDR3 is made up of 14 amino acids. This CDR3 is CSVDGGGANNEQFF. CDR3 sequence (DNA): TGCAGCGTTGATGGTGGGGGGGCTAATAATGAGCAGTTCTTC.

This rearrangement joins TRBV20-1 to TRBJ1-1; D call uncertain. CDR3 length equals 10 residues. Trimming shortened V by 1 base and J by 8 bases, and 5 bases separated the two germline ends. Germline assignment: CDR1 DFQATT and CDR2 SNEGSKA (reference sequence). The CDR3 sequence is CSARGEEAFF. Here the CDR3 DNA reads TGCAGTGCTAGAGGGGAAGAAGCTTTCTTT.

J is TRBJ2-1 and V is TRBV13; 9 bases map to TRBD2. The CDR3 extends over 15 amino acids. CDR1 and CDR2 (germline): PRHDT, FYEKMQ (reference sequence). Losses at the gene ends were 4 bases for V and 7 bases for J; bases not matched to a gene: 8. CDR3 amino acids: CASSWVGLAENEQFF. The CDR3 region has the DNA TGTGCCAGCAGCTGGGTGGGACTAGCCGAAAATGAGCAGTTCTTC.

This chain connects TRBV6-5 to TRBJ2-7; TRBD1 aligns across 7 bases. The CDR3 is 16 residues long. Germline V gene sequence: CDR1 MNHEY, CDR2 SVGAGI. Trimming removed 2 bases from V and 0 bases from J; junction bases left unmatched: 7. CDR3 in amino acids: CASSYDQDRISYEQYF. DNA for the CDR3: TGTGCCAGCAGTTACGATCAGGACAGGATCTCCTACGAGCAGTACTTC.

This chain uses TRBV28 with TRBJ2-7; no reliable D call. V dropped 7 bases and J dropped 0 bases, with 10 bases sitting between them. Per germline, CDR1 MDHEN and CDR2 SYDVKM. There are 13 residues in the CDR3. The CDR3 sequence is CASIRTASYEQYF. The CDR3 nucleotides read TGTGCCAGCATTCGGACGGCCTCCTACGAGCAGTACTTC.

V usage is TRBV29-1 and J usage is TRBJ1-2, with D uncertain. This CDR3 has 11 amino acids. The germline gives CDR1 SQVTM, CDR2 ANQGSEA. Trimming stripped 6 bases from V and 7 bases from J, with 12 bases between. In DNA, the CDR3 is TGCAGCGTGCCCCCGGAGAGTGGCTACACCTTC. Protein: CSVPPESGYTF.

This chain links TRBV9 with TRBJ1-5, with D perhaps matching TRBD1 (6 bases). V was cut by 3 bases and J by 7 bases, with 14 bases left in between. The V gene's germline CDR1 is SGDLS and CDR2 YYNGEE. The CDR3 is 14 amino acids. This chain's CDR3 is CASSAGLGAQPQHF. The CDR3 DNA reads TGTGCCAGCAGCGCAGGACTGGGGGCGCAGCCCCAGCATTTT.

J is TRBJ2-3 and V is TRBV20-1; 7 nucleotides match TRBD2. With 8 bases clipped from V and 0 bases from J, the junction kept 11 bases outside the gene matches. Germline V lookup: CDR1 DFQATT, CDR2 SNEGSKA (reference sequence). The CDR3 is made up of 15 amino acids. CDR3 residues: CSLASGPLSTDTQYF. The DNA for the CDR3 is TGCAGTCTGGCTAGCGGCCCTCTTAGCACAGATACGCAGTATTTT.

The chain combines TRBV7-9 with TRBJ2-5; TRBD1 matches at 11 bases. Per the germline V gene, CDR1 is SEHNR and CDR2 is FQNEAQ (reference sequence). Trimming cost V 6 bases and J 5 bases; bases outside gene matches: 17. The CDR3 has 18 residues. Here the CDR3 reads CASSTSEVRDRGMETQYF. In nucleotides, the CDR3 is TGTGCCAGCAGTACATCCGAGGTCAGGGACAGGGGGATGGAGACCCAGTACTTC.

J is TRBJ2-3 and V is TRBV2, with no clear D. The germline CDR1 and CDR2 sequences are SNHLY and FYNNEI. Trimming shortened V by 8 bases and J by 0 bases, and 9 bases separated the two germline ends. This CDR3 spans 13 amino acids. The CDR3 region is CASGRRSTDTQYF. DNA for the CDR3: TGTGCCAGCGGCAGGCGAAGCACAGATACGCAGTATTTT.

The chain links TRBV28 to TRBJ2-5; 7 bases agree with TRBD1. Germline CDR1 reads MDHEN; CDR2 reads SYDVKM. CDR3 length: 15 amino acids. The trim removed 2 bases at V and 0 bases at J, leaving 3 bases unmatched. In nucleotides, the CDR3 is TGTGCCAGCAGTTTAGGGGACAGCCACCAAGAGACCCAGTACTTC. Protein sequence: CASSLGDSHQETQYF.

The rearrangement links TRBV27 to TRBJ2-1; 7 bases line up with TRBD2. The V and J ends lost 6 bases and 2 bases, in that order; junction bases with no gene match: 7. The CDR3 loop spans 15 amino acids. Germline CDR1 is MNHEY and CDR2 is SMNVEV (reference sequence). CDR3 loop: CASRGSGVPYNEQFF. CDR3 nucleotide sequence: TGTGCCAGCAGGGGAAGCGGGGTTCCCTACAATGAGCAGTTCTTC.

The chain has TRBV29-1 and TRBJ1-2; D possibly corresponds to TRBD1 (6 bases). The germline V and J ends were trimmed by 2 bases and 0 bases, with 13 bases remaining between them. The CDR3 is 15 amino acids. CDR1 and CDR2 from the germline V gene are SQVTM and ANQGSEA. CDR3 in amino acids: CSVENDRRANYGYTF. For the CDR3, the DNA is TGCAGCGTTGAAAACGACAGGCGAGCTAACTATGGCTACACCTTC.